This TCR beta chain was identified in a study of T cells after yellow fever vaccination (dated by TCRdb to about 2019). For the study in its entirety: Using CD3, CD45RA, CCR7 and CD95 staining, memory subsets (EM, EMRA, CM and Tscm) were sorted on a BD FACS Aria III. Libraries from fractions with low cell numbers were prepared with the SMART-Seq v4 Ultra Low Input RNA kit. Bulk TCR alpha and beta repertoires were sequenced longitudinally to track T-cell clones before and after primary and booster YFV17D yellow fever vaccination. Two healthy male donors, one aged 18 to 30 and one aged 30 to 40 years, made up the cohort. Bulk PBMC replicates and cell subsets were isolated from blood drawn at multiple timepoints before and after both primary and secondary immunization. Sorting of memory subsets took place on days 0, 15 and 45 and at 18 months after primary vaccination, as well as on days 0, 15 and 45 after the 30-year booster. Here is what the overall study found, with its caveats: On day 0, almost all vaccine-responding clonotypes were found to be below detection in the sorted memory subsets. Most clones expanded after primary vaccination (approximately 96% of CD4 and over 80% of CD8) were re-detected after the booster, suggesting that broad memory maintenance occurred. The secondary T-cell response was found to be weaker but faster than the primary response, with a peak reached on day 5 rather than on day 15. A small share of clonotypes occurred in both CD4 and CD8 compartments, likely arising from convergent recombination. Computational filtering was needed because FACS-sorted repertoires could contain abundant contaminating clonotypes from the bulk population. Only two donors were included in the study, so the extent to which the findings can be generalized is limited.

This clonotype showed up many times. Per-base quality was not reported, and no clone a single base away is much larger than it. TCR cDNA was made using 5'RACE template switching, a step that added a universal primer site and unique molecular identifiers. Priming for cDNA synthesis came from both the TCR alpha and TCR beta constant segments. Library amplification used two PCR steps, and the second PCR step added sample barcodes and sequencing adapters. Sequencing of libraries was done on Illumina HiSeq 2500 (2x100 bp) or NovaSeq (2x150 bp). Regarding the original processing steps: MIGEC handled demultiplexing of reads and collapsing into UMI consensus sequences, while MiXCR performed V(D)J alignment. Vaccine-responding clonotypes were identified with edgeR using replicate PBMC samples, with FDR below 0.01 and a log2 fold change above 5 up to day 15 being required. CD4 or CD8 identity was assigned to each bulk clonotype according to whether the clonotype was present at higher abundance in the sequenced CD4 repertoire or the sequenced CD8 repertoire. Clonotype frequencies in memory subsets were weighted by FACS-sorted cell numbers to estimate each clone's distribution across memory phenotypes. Starting from the raw public reads, TCRdb applied fastp trimming at Q25, assembled clones with MiXCR and retained in-frame beta chains. Each entry is one CDR3 protein sequence, shown with its most common DNA and genes. TCRdb, rather than the study authors, made the V and J calls. For this sample the table gives around 30,000 distinct CDR3 sequences, of which roughly 6.3% were detected only once. Together, the top ten hold 20% to 30% of the sample.

The treatment or condition tag for this specimen amounts to: live attenuated yellow fever vaccine strain. PBMCs were isolated from peripheral blood using a standard Ficoll-Paque protocol. RNA from sorted memory subsets was extracted with the RNeasy Micro Kit. CDR1 and CDR2 are read off the germline V gene as SQVTM and ANQGSEA. The CDR3, from cysteine to phenylalanine, totals 13 residues. Only CDR3 DNA is held: 39 bases, read in frame from base 1. Relative to germline, V is 3 bases shorter and J is 8 bases shorter, with 13 bases between their ends. This TCR came from a man aged 30-40 years who received the YFV17D yellow fever vaccine. The rearrangement joined TRBV29-1 to TRBJ1-4; no D gene call is confident. Sequencing was performed on PBMCs, either bulk or a sorted T-cell subset (CD4+, CD8+, memory, or dextramer-sorted; not recorded which), taken on the day of the yellow fever booster vaccination. The CDR3 loop reads CSVEQRLGEKLFF. The nucleotide sequence reads TGCAGCGTTGAGCAGCGATTGGGGGAAAAACTGTTTTTT.